Listed here are 21 T cell receptor beta chains from one sample, sequenced in a study of blood T cell repertoires in COVID-19 (dated by TCRdb to the early 2020s). Library generation was performed with the immunoSEQ multiplex PCR assay. Not all clones reach the TCRdb copy of this immuneACCESS table, which keeps in-frame sequences only. Checked studies attribute under half of the gap to unresolved V genes and leave the rest unexplained. The sample has around 270,000 clones on record, about 86% of them singletons. Jointly, the top ten make up around 16% of the sample. Specimen: peripheral blood. The receptor set was obtained from a person aged 65 to 85 with COVID-19, enrolled during active disease.

This chain links TRBV2 with TRBJ1-2, with D perhaps matching TRBD1 (6 bases). This CDR3 is built from 14 residues. Trimming stripped 8 bases from V and 0 bases from J, with 13 bases between. Germline V gene data show CDR1 as SNHLY and CDR2 as FYNNEI. The DNA of the CDR3 is TGTGCCAGCGGGGCGACAGGATCTAACTATGGCTACACCTTC. Its protein is CASGATGSNYGYTF. Supplemented by reference TRBV2 and TRBJ1-2, the full variable domain reads EPEVTQTPSHQVTQMGQEVILRCVPISNHLYFYWYRQILGQKVEFLVSFYNNEISEKSEIFDDQFSVERPDGSNFTLKIRSTKLEDSAMYFCASGATGSNYGYTFGSGTRLTVV.

The J gene is TRBJ2-1, the V gene TRBV5-4; 14 nucleotides agree with TRBD2. V shed 2 bases and J 8 bases; nucleotides not matched to a gene: 6. The germline CDR1 and CDR2 sequences are SGHNT and YYREEE (reference sequence). The CDR3 consists of 16 residues. CDR3 sequence (DNA): TGTGCCAGCAGCTTCGGACTAGCGGGAGGAGGGGATGAGCAGTTCTTC. Its protein is CASSFGLAGGGDEQFF.

This chain joins TRBV9 and TRBJ2-7, with TRBD2 matching 9 bases. The CDR3 is 14 amino acids. Germline CDR1 and CDR2: SGDLS and YYNGEE. The V segment lost 2 bases and the J segment 4 bases; nucleotides outside the gene matches: 4. The CDR3 DNA is TGTGCCAGCAGCGTTGCAGCGGGAGGTTACGAGCAGTACTTC. Protein: CASSVAAGGYEQYF. Looking up the rest from reference TRBV9 and TRBJ2-7 gives the full variable domain: DSGVTQTPKHLITATGQRVTLRCSPRSGDLSVYWYQQSLDQGLQFLIQYYNGEERAKGNILERFSAQQFPDLHSELNLSSLELGDSALYFCASSVAAGGYEQYFGPGTRLTVT.

J is TRBJ2-3 and V is TRBV9, with 11 bases matching TRBD2. CDR1 is SGDLS, CDR2 YYNGEE, per germline. Trimming removed 4 bases from V and 4 bases from J; junction bases left unmatched: 2. The CDR3 runs to 14 residues. CDR3 DNA sequence: TGTGCCAGCAGCCTAGCGGGGGGCGCAGATACGCAGTATTTT. Encoded protein: CASSLAGGADTQYF.

The chain joins TRBV19 to TRBJ2-7; 7 positions agree with TRBD1. Per the germline V gene, CDR1 is LNHDA and CDR2 is SQIVND (reference sequence). The CDR3 runs to 14 residues. V trimming: 4 bases; J trimming: 1 base; junction bases outside the gene matches: 4. CDR3 sequence reads: CASSRDRESYEQYF. The CDR3 DNA reads TGTGCCAGTAGTAGAGACAGGGAATCCTACGAGCAGTACTTC.

The gene calls are TRBV3-1 (or the pseudogene TRBV3-2) and TRBJ2-3; D remains unclear. Looked up from germline, CDR1 is LGHDT and CDR2 is YNNKEL (reference sequence). Trimming removed 4 bases from V and 4 bases from J, with 6 bases in between. The CDR3 is 12 residues long. The CDR3 spells CASSPGPDTQYF. CDR3 DNA: TGTGCCAGCAGCCCCGGTCCAGATACGCAGTATTTT.

In DNA, the CDR3 is TGTGCCAGCAGCTTAGAGTTTACTAGCGGGAGTTACGGGGAGCTGTTTTTT. It translates to CASSLEFTSGSYGELFF. The rearrangement links TRBV7-2 to TRBJ2-2; 11 bases are shared with TRBD2. Losses at the gene ends were 1 base for V and 7 bases for J; bases not matched to a gene: 8. Per the germline V gene, CDR1 is SGHTA and CDR2 is FQGNSA. The CDR3 is 17 amino acids.

This chain links TRBV15 with TRBJ2-1, with 7 positions matching TRBD1. Germline V CDR1 and CDR2: LNHNV, YYDKDF (reference sequence). V dropped 0 bases and J dropped 4; count of bases not matched to a gene: 6. The CDR3 covers 16 residues. The CDR3 coding sequence is TGTGCCACCAGCAGAGATACAGGGGTCGGGTACAATGAGCAGTTCTTC. It encodes CATSRDTGVGYNEQFF.

The V and J genes are TRBV5-1 and TRBJ2-7, with 11 bases identical to TRBD2. The CDR3 has 17 amino acids. The V gene end was trimmed by 5 bases and the J gene end by 1 base; junction bases not matched to a gene: 11. CDR1 SGHRS and CDR2 YFSETQ come from the germline V gene. CDR3 in DNA: TGCGCCAGCAGTTCCGCTCTAGCGGGGGGTAAATCCTACGAGCAGTACTTC. It codes for CASSSALAGGKSYEQYF.

V gene TRBV14 combines with J gene TRBJ2-3; 7 nucleotides match TRBD2. This CDR3 is built from 17 residues. Germline-derived CDR1 and CDR2 are SGHDN and FVKESK. J gave up 6 bases and V 4 bases, and 16 bases lay outside the gene matches. The CDR3 reads CASSPRVAGWDGDTQYF. DNA of the CDR3: TGTGCCAGCAGCCCCAGGGTAGCGGGCTGGGATGGGGATACGCAGTATTTT.

This chain joins TRBV9 and TRBJ2-7; possible D gene TRBD2, 5 bases. Germline CDR1 and CDR2: SGDLS and YYNGEE. This CDR3 has 14 residues. Trimming removed 4 bases at V and 0 bases at J, with 11 bases between. The CDR3 DNA follows: TGTGCCAGCAGCCCCCACACTAGCTCCTACGAGCAGTACTTC. Translating gives CASSPHTSSYEQYF. Full variable domain (remainder filled in from reference TRBV9 and TRBJ2-7): DSGVTQTPKHLITATGQRVTLRCSPRSGDLSVYWYQQSLDQGLQFLIQYYNGEERAKGNILERFSAQQFPDLHSELNLSSLELGDSALYFCASSPHTSSYEQYFGPGTRLTVT.

This sequence joins TRBV12-5 and TRBJ2-1, with TRBD2 matching over 9 bases. CDR1 is LGHNT, CDR2 FRNRAP, per germline. J lost 8 bases, V lost 1 base, and 15 bases had no gene match. There are 18 residues in the CDR3. CDR3 loop: CASGLDTGLSGGIHEQFF. The CDR3 region has the DNA TGTGCTAGTGGTTTGGATACAGGCTTGAGCGGGGGGATCCATGAGCAGTTCTTC.

The chain employs TRBV19 and TRBJ1-2, with TRBD1 matching over 9 bases. The CDR3 is made up of 14 amino acids. In germline, CDR1 is LNHDA, CDR2 SQIVND (reference sequence). V lost 3 bases and J lost 8; bases outside the gene matches: 7. The CDR3 loop is CASSMDRGSSGYTF. CDR3 nucleotide sequence: TGTGCCAGTAGTATGGACAGGGGCTCCTCCGGCTACACCTTC.

V gene TRBV7-2 combines with J gene TRBJ1-2, with D possibly matching TRBD1 (5 bases). The CDR3 contains 14 residues. V was shortened by 2 bases and J by 6 bases, with 13 bases between the two germline ends. Looked up from germline, CDR1 is SGHTA and CDR2 is FQGNSA. The CDR3 spells CASSLYRGGHGYTF. The CDR3 bases are TGTGCCAGCAGCTTATACCGGGGGGGTCATGGCTACACCTTC.

This sequence joins TRBV21-1 and TRBJ2-1; the tabulated D call, TRBD2, remains unverified against the DNA. TRBV21-1 represents a pseudogene. The CDR3 length is 14 residues. The CDR3 bases are TGTGCCAGCAGCGGGCCCAATAGCGGCCCGACGAAGTTCTTC. The encoded protein is CASSGPNSGPTKFF.

V is TRBV7-2 and J is TRBJ2-7, with 13 positions matching TRBD2. The CDR3 sequence is 17 residues long. With 5 bases clipped from V and 3 bases from J, the junction kept 10 bases outside the gene matches. Germline lookup yields CDR1 SGHTA and CDR2 FQGNSA. In DNA form, the CDR3 reads TGTGCCAGCAGCCATAAAGGGACTAGCGGGATCCTCTACGAGCAGTACTTC. Translating gives CASSHKGTSGILYEQYF.

The chain uses TRBV18 and TRBJ2-7; D is undetermined. This CDR3 has 13 residues. Germline V CDR1 and CDR2: KGHSH, LQKENI. Trimming stripped 6 bases from V and 2 bases from J, with 11 bases between. The CDR3 here is CASSNGGTYEQYF. The CDR3 region has the DNA TGTGCCAGCTCGAACGGCGGTACCTACGAGCAGTACTTC.

The genes are TRBV29-1 and TRBJ2-4; 9 nucleotides match TRBD1. With 7 bases clipped from V and 5 bases from J, the junction kept 6 bases outside the gene matches. CDR1 and CDR2 (germline): SQVTM, ANQGSEA. The CDR3 is 13 residues long. CDR3 nucleotides: TGCAGCGCTACCTGGACAGGGGAAAACATTCAGTACTTC. This translates into CSATWTGENIQYF.

The chain combines TRBV4-2 with TRBJ2-3; D is undetermined. V lost 7 bases and J 1 base, leaving 9 bases between the germline ends. Germline V gene lookup returns CDR1 LGHNA and CDR2 YNFKEQ. This CDR3 spans 13 amino acids. The CDR3 spells CASKYSGTDTQYF. The DNA of the CDR3 is TGTGCCAGCAAATACTCGGGCACAGATACGCAGTATTTT.

V usage is TRBV11-1 and J usage is TRBJ2-7, with D maybe TRBD2 (5 bases). Germline CDR1 SGHAT, CDR2 FQDESV (reference sequence). Trimming took off 5 bases at V and 6 bases at J, with 17 bases between the two ends. This CDR3 has 14 amino acids. CDR3 sequence: CASSAMRAAGEQYF. CDR3 sequence (DNA): TGTGCCAGCAGCGCCATGCGGGCCGCGGGCGAGCAGTACTTC.

The chain joins TRBV29-1 to TRBJ2-1; weak D call: TRBD2 (5 bases). The CDR3 totals 14 residues. The V gene's germline CDR1 is SQVTM and CDR2 ANQGSEA. Trimming cost V 0 bases and J 8 bases, with 14 bases left between them. The CDR3 protein is CSVEDRGVLDEQFF. CDR3 nucleotides: TGCAGCGTTGAAGATCGGGGAGTTCTCGATGAGCAGTTCTTC.